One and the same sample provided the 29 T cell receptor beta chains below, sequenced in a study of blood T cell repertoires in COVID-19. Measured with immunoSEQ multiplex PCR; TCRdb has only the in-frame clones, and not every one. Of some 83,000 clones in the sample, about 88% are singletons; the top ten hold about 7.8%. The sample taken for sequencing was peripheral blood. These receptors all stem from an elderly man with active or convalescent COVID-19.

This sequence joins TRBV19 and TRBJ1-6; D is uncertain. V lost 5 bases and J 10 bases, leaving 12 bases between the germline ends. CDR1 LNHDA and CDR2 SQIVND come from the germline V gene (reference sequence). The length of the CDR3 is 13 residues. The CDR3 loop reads CASSGGEVSPLHF. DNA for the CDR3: TGTGCCAGTAGTGGTGGGGAGGTCTCACCCCTCCACTTT.

In nucleotides, the CDR3 is TGTGCCAGCTCACCGGACAGCTCTGGAAACACCATATATTTT. It specifies CASSPDSSGNTIYF. The rearrangement uses TRBV18 and TRBJ1-3, with TRBD1 as a possible D gene (6 bases). Trimming removed 3 bases at V and 0 bases at J, with 6 bases between. Looked up from germline, CDR1 is KGHSH and CDR2 is LQKENI. The CDR3 is 14 residues long.

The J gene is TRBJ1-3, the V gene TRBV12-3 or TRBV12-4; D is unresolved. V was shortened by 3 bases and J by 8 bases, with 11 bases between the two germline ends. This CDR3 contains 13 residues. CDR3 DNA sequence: TGTGCCAGCAGTTTGGTCAGGCGTGACACCATATATTTT. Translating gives CASSLVRRDTIYF.

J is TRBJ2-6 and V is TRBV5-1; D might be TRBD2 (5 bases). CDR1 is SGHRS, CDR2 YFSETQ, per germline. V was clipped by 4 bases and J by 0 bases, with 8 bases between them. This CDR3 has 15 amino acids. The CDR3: CASSPGSSGANVLTF. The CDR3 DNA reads TGCGCCAGCAGCCCGGGGAGCTCTGGGGCCAACGTCCTGACTTTC.

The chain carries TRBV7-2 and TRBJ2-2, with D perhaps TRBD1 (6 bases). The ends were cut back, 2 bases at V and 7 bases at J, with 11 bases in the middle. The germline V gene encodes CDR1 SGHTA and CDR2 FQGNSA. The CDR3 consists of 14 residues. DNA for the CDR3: TGTGCCAGCAGCTTACCGACAGGCCGCGGGGAGCTGTTTTTT. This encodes CASSLPTGRGELFF.

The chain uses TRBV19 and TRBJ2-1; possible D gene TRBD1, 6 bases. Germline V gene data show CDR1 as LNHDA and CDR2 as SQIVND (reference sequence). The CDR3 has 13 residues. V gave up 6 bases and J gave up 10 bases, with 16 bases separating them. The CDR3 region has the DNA TGTGCCAGTAGCACAACCCGGGACACAGAGCAGTTCTTC. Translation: CASSTTRDTEQFF.

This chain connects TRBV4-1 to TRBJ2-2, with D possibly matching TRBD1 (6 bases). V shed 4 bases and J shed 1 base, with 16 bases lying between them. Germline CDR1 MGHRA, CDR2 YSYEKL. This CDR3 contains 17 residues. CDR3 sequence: CASSLSPGAGNTGELFF. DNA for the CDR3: TGCGCCAGCAGCCTCTCTCCAGGGGCAGGGAACACCGGGGAGCTGTTTTTT.

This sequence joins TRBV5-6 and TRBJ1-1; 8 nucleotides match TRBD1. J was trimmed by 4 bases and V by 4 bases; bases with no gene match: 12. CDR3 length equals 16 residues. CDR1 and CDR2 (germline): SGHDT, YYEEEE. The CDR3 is CASSQCYRGGCTEAFF. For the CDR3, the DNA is TGTGCCAGCAGCCAATGTTACAGGGGGGGTTGCACTGAAGCTTTCTTT.

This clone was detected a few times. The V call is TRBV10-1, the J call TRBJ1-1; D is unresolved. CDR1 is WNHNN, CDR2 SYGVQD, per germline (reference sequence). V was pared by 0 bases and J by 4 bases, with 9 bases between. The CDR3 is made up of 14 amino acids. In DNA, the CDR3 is TGCGCCAGCAGTGAGTCGACAACTGGCACTGAAGCTTTCTTT. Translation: CASSESTTGTEAFF.

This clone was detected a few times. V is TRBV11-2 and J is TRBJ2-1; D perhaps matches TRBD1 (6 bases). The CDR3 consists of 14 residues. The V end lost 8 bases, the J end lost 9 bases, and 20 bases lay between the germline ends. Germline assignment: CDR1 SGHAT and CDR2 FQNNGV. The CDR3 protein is CASFSGRGVGEQFF. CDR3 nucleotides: TGTGCCAGCTTCAGCGGCAGGGGTGTCGGTGAGCAGTTCTTC.

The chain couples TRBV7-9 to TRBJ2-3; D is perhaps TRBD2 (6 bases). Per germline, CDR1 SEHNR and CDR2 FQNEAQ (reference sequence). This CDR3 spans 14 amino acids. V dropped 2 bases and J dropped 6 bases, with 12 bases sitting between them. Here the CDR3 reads CASSLNGGPDTQYF. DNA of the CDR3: TGTGCCAGCAGCTTAAACGGGGGTCCGGATACGCAGTATTTT.

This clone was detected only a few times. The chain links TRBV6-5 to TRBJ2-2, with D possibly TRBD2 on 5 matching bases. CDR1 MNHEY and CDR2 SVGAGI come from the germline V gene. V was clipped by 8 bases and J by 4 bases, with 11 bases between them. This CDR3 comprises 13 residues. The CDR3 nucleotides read TGTGCCAGCGGCTTTGCGGGCACCGGGGAGCTGTTTTTT. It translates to CASGFAGTGELFF.

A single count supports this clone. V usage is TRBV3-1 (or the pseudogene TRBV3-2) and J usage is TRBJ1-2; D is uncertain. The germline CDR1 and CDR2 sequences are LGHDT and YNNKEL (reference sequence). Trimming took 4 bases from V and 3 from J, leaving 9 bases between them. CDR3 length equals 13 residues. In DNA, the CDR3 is TGTGCCAGCAGCCCCGAGGAAGACTATGGCTACACCTTC. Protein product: CASSPEEDYGYTF.

The CDR3, as DNA: TGCGCCACCAAGGATAGCGGGGGGCCATACAATGAGCAGTTCTTC. The encoded protein is CATKDSGGPYNEQFF. This chain uses TRBV5-1 with TRBJ2-1; 10 bases match TRBD2. The V and J ends lost 9 bases and 4 bases, in that order; junction bases with no gene match: 10. From germline, CDR1 is SGHRS and CDR2 YFSETQ. This CDR3 is 15 amino acids long.

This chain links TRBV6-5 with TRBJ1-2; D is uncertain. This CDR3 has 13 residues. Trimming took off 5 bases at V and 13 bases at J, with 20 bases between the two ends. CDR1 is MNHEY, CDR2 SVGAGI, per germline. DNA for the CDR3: TGTGCCAGCAGTCGGCGGGCCCAACGGCATCCCACCTTC. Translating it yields CASSRRAQRHPTF.

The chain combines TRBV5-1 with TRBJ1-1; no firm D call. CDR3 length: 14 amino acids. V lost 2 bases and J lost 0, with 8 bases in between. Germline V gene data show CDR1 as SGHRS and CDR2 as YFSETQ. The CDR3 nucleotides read TGCGCCAGCAGCTTAGGAGTGGTGAACACTGAAGCTTTCTTT. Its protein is CASSLGVVNTEAFF. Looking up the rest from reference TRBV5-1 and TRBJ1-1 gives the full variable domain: KAGVTQTPRYLIKTRGQQVTLSCSPISGHRSVSWYQQTPGQGLQFLFEYFSETQRNKGNFPGRFSGRQFSNSRSEMNVSTLELGDSALYLCASSLGVVNTEAFFGQGTRLTVV.

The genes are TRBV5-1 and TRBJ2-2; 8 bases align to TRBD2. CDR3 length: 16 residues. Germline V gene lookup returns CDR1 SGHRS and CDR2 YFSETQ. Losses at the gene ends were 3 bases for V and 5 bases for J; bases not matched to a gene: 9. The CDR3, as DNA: TGCGCCAGCAGCTACGGGAGGGCGGGTCAAACCGGGGAGCTGTTTTTT. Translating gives CASSYGRAGQTGELFF. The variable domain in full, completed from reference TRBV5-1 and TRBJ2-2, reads KAGVTQTPRYLIKTRGQQVTLSCSPISGHRSVSWYQQTPGQGLQFLFEYFSETQRNKGNFPGRFSGRQFSNSRSEMNVSTLELGDSALYLCASSYGRAGQTGELFFGEGSRLTVL.

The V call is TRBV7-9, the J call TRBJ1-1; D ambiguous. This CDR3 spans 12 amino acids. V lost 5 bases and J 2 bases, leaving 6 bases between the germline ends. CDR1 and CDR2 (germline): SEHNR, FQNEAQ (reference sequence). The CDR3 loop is CASSRDNTEAFF. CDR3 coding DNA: TGTGCCAGCAGCCGCGATAACACTGAAGCTTTCTTT.

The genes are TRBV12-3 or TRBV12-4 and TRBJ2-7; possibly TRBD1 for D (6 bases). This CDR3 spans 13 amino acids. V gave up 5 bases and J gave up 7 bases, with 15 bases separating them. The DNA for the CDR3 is TGTGCCAGCAGTCAGGGCCCCGGGACAGAGCAGTACGTC. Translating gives CASSQGPGTEQYV.

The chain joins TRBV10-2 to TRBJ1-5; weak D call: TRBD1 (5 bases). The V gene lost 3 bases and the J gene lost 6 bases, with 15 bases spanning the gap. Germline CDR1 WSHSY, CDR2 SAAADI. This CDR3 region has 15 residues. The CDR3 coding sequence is TGCGCCAGCAGTGACGGCGGGGGGGGGACTCAGCCCCAGCATTTT. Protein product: CASSDGGGGTQPQHF.

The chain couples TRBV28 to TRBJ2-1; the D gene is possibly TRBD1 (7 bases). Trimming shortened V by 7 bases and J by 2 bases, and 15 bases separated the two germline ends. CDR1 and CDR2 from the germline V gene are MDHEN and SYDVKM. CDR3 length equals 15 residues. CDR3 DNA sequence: TGTGCCAGCACCCGGCGGGACAGCCCCTACAATGAGCAGTTCTTC. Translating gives CASTRRDSPYNEQFF.

The CDR3 DNA reads as TGTGCCAGCAGCCATGTCACCAGGCGGGGAGAAAAACTGTTTTTT. Protein: CASSHVTRRGEKLFF. The V gene is TRBV3-1 (or the pseudogene TRBV3-2), the J gene TRBJ1-4; D call uncertain. The CDR3 runs to 15 residues. CDR1 is LGHDT and CDR2 is YNNKEL in the germline V gene (reference sequence). Trimming left V 3 bases short and J 8 bases short, with 16 bases between.

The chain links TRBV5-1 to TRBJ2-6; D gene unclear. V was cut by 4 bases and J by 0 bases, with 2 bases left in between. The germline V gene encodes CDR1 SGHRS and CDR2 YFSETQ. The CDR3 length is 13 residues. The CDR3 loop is CASSLSGANVLTF. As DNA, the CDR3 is TGCGCCAGCAGCCTCTCTGGGGCCAACGTCCTGACTTTC.

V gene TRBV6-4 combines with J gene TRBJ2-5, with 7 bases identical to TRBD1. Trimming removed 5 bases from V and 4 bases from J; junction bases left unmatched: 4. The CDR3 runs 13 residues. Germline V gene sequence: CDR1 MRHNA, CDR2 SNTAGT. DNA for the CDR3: TGTGCCAGCAGTACCTACAGGGGAGAGACCCAGTACTTC. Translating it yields CASSTYRGETQYF.

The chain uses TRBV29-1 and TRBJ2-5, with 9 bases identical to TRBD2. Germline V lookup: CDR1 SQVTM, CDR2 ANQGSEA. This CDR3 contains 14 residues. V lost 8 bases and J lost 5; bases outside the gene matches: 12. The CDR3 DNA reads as TGCAGCTCTAATTGGGCTAGCGGGGTTGAGACCCAGTACTTC. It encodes CSSNWASGVETQYF. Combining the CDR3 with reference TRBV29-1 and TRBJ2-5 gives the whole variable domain SAVISQKPSRDICQRGTSLTIQCQVDSQVTMMFWYRQQPGQSLTLIATANQGSEATYESGFVIDKFPISRPNLTFSTLTVSNMSPEDSSIYLCSSNWASGVETQYFGPGTRLLVL.

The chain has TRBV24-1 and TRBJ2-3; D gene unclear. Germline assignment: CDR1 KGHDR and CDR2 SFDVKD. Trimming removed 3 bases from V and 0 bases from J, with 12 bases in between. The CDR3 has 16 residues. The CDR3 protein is CATSDPGSSSTDTQYF. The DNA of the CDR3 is TGTGCCACCAGTGATCCCGGGTCCAGTAGCACAGATACGCAGTATTTT.

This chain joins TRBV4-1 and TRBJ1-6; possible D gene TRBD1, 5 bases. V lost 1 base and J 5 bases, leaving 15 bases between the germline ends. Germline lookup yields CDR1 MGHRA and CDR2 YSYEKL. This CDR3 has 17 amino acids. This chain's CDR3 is CASSQGPGRRNNSPLHF. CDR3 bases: TGCGCCAGCAGCCAAGGGCCAGGGAGGAGGAATAATTCACCCCTCCACTTT.

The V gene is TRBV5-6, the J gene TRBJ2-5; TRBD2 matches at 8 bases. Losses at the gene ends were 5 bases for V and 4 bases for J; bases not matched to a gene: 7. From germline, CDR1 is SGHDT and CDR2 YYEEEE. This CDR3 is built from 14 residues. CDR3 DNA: TGTGCCAGCAGGCCGGGACTAGTCCCAGAGACCCAGTACTTC. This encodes CASRPGLVPETQYF.

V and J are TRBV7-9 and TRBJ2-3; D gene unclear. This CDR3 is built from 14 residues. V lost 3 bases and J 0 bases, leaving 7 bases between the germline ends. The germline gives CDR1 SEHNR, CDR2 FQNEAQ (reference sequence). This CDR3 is CASSFRLSTDTQYF. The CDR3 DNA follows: TGTGCCAGCAGCTTTCGACTCAGCACAGATACGCAGTATTTT.